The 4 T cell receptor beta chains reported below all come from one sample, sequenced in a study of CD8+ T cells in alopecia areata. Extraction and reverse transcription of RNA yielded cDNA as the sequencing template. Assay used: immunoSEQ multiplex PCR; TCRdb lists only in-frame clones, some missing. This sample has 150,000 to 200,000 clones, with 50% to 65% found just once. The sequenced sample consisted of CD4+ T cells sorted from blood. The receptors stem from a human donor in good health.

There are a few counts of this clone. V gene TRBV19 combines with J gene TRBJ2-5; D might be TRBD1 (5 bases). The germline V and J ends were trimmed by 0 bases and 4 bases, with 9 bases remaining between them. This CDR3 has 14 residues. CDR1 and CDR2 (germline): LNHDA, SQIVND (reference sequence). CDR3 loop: CASSIDLGRETQYF. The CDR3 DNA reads TGTGCCAGTAGTATAGACCTGGGGCGAGAGACCCAGTACTTC. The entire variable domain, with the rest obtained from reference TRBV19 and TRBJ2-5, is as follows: DGGITQSPKYLFRKEGQNVTLSCEQNLNHDAMYWYRQDPGQGLRLIYYSQIVNDFQKGDIAEGYSVSREKKESFPLTVTSAQKNPTAFYLCASSIDLGRETQYFGPGTRLLVL.

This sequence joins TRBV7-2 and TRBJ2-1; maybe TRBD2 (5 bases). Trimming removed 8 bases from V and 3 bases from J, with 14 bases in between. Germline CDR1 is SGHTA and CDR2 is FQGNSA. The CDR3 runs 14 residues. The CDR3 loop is CASHGLAIYNEQFF. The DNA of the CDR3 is TGTGCCAGCCACGGGCTAGCAATCTACAATGAGCAGTTCTTC.

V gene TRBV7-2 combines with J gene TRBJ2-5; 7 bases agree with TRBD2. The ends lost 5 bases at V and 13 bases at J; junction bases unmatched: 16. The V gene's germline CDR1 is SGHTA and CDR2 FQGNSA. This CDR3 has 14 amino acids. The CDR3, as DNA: TGTGCCAGCAGCCCCGAGGGGCTAGCGGCGGGGCGGTACTTC. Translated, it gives CASSPEGLAAGRYF.

Here the CDR3 DNA reads TGCAGCGTTGAATCCGAAGACGGCTACACCTTC. It is translated as CSVESEDGYTF. The gene calls are TRBV29-1 and TRBJ1-2; no clear D gene. V was shortened by 2 bases and J by 8 bases, with 9 bases between the two germline ends. There are 11 residues in the CDR3. In germline, CDR1 is SQVTM, CDR2 ANQGSEA.